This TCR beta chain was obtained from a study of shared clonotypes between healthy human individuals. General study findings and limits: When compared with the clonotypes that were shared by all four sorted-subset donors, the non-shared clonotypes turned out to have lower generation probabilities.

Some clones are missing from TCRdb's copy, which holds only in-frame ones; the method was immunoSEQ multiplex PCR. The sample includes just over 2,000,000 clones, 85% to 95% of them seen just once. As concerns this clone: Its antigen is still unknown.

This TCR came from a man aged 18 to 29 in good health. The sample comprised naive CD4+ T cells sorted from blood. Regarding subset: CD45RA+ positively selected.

The CDR3 loop is CASSHRGQGLRNQPQHF. CDR3 nucleotide sequence: TGTGCCAGCAGCCACCGGGGACAGGGTCTCCGCAATCAGCCCCAGCATTTT. V gene TRBV5-6 combines with J gene TRBJ1-5, with TRBD1 matching 9 bases. The CDR3 is made up of 17 amino acids. Looked up from germline, CDR1 is SGHDT and CDR2 is YYEEEE. The V and J ends lost 4 bases and 2 bases, in that order; junction bases with no gene match: 10.